These 3 T cell receptor beta chains share one sample of origin, sequenced in a study of beta chain features in type 1 diabetes. Points from the study as a whole: People with Type 1 diabetes carried modestly yet significantly shorter TCRB CDR3s in all four CD4+ subsets.

These receptors have no identified antigens. Reverse transcribing all isolated RNA meant expressed TCRB transcripts were sequenced. Sequencing used immunoSEQ multiplex PCR; TCRdb keeps in-frame clones, though not all of them. This sample has about 390,000 clones; 8% to 10% occur once, and the top ten carry about 0.6%. Source material: central memory CD4+ T cells from blood. These receptors were obtained from a man younger than 40 with type 1 diabetes.

The rearrangement joins TRBV15 to TRBJ1-2, with 9 bases fitting TRBD1. Germline V lookup: CDR1 LNHNV, CDR2 YYDKDF (reference sequence). This CDR3 comprises 13 residues. Losses at the gene ends were 4 bases for V and 8 bases for J; bases not matched to a gene: 5. CDR3 bases: TGTGCCACCAGCATACGACAGGGGGTCGGCTACACCTTC. Protein sequence: CATSIRQGVGYTF.

Only a few counts were recorded for this clone. The chain links TRBV28 to TRBJ2-7; 7 bases are shared with TRBD1. The junction had 11 bases not matched to a gene; V was cut back by 5 bases and J by 4 bases. There are 15 residues in the CDR3. The germline gives CDR1 MDHEN, CDR2 SYDVKM. The CDR3 nucleotides are TGTGCCAGCAGTGGGTCCGAACAGGGGCAATACGAGCAGTACTTC. This encodes CASSGSEQGQYEQYF. The full variable domain, its missing parts supplied by reference TRBV28 and TRBJ2-7, is DVKVTQSSRYLVKRTGEKVFLECVQDMDHENMFWYRQDPGLGLRLIYFSYDVKMKEKGDIPEGYSVSREKKERFSLILESASTNQTSMYLCASSGSEQGQYEQYFGPGTRLTVT.

Concerning this clone itself: With a much larger clone just one base away, this may be a read error. Other DNA sequences in the sample encode the same CDR3. The J gene is TRBJ1-1, the V gene TRBV7-2; 7 bases are a match to TRBD1. The CDR3 spans 13 residues. Germline V gives CDR1 SGHTA, CDR2 FQGNSA. With V trimmed by 5 bases and J by 1 base, 1 base remained unmatched. CDR3 amino acids: CASSRTGNTEAFF. In DNA, the CDR3 is TGTGCCAGCAGCAGGACAGGGAACACTGAAGCTTTCTTT.